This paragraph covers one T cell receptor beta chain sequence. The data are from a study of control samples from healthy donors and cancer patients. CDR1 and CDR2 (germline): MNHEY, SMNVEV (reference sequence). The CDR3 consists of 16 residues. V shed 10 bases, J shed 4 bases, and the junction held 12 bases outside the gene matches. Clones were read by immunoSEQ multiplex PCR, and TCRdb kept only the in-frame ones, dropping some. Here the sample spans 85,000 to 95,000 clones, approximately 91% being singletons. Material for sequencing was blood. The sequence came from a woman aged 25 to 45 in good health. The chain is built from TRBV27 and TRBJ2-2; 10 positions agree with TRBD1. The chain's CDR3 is CATISDRGLSTGELFF. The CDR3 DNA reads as TGTGCCACTATATCGGACAGGGGGTTGAGCACCGGGGAGCTGTTTTTT.